The clone carrying this TCR beta chain was observed a few times. What it recognizes is unknown. This entry belongs to a study of prognosis after radiotherapy for stage I lung cancer. Study details: Every patient with non-small cell lung cancer was judged medically inoperable.

Two sampling time points were used, and roughly 6.1 milliliters of peripheral blood were drawn at each. General observations from the study: Median unique TCR clones dropped from roughly 10,000 to 7,000 after stereotactic body radiation therapy. Patients who developed distant metastases had lower Shannon entropy after stereotactic body radiation therapy.

From genomic DNA, two-round multiplex PCR was used to amplify TCR beta CDR3. Specific primers for each TRBV and TRBJ gene were what first-round PCR used. MiXCR, applied by TCRdb to the multiplex PCR reads, yields one record per CDR3 protein. The profile shows 20,000 to 25,000 distinct CDR3 sequences, around 45% of them singletons. This CDR3 is 14 amino acids long. Germline V gene data show CDR1 as DFQATT and CDR2 as SNEGSKA (reference sequence). V dropped 1 base and J dropped 7; count of bases not matched to a gene: 3. The material sequenced was PBMCs, taken before or after stereotactic body radiation therapy (not recorded which). The V gene is TRBV20-1, the J gene TRBJ1-6, with 8 nucleotides matching TRBD1. This clonotype was obtained from a donor aged 50 or older with non-small cell lung cancer. CDR3 DNA sequence: TGCAGTGCTAGAGTAAGGACAGGGAATTCACCCCTCCACTTT. Residues: CSARVRTGNSPLHF.